The sequence of this T cell receptor beta chain was determined in a study of blood T cell repertoires in COVID-19. Background on the study: Sources were T cells, B-cell-depleted T cells, or PBMCs; the material itself was cDNA or gDNA.

V lost 0 bases to trimming and J lost 4 bases, with 17 bases between them. Germline values: CDR1 SGDLS, CDR2 YYNGEE. This CDR3 has 17 amino acids. Sequencing was performed with immunoSEQ multiplex PCR; in TCRdb, only in-frame clones are kept and a portion is missing. The sample includes some 140,000 clones, over 60% seen only once; the top ten take over 10%. This chain uses TRBV9 with TRBJ2-1; tentative D call: TRBD2 (6 bases). The sequenced material came from peripheral blood. This TCR came from an older man with acute or convalescent COVID-19. CDR3 region: CASSVGEVGTGYNEQFF. CDR3 nucleotides: TGTGCCAGCAGCGTAGGGGAGGTGGGGACCGGATACAATGAGCAGTTCTTC.